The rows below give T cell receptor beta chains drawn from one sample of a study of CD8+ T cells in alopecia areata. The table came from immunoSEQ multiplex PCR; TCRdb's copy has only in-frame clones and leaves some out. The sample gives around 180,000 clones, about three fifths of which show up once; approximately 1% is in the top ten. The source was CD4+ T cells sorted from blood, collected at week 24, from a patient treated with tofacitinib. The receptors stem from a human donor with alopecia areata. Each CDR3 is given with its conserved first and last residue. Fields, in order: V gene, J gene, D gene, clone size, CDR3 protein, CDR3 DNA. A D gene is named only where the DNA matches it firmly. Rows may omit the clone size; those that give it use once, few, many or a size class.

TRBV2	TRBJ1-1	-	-	CATSRSKNTEAFF	TGTGCCACTAGCCGGTCCAAGAACACTGAAGCTTTCTTT
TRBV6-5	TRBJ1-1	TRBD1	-	CASRGTGYEAFF	TGTGCCAGCAGAGGGACAGGGTATGAAGCTTTCTTT
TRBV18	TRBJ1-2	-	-	CASSPARNYGYTF	TGTGCCAGCTCACCAGCAAGGAACTATGGCTACACCTTC
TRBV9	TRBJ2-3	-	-	CASSYGQVLADTQYF	TGTGCCAGCAGCTACGGACAAGTTCTGGCAGATACGCAGTATTTT
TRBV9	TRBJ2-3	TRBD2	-	CASSRDQRGSTDTQYF	TGTGCCAGCAGCCGAGACCAGCGGGGAAGCACAGATACGCAGTATTTT
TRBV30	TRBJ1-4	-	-	CAWSGQAEKLFF	TGTGCCTGGAGTGGACAGGCTGAAAAACTGTTTTTT
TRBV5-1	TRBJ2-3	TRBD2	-	CASSRLAQSTDTQYF	TGCGCCAGCAGCCGACTAGCCCAGAGCACAGATACGCAGTATTTT
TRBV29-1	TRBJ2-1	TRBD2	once	CSADRGGEQFF	TGCAGCGCCGACCGGGGGGGTGAGCAGTTCTTC
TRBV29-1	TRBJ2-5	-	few	CSVVGGQWETQYF	TGCAGCGTTGTGGGGGGCCAATGGGAGACCCAGTACTTC
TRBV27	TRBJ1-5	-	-	CASSWYRGNQPQHF	TGTGCCAGCAGTTGGTACAGAGGCAATCAGCCCCAGCATTTT
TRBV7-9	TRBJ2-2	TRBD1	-	CASSFLQGRELFF	TGTGCCAGCAGCTTCTTACAGGGGCGGGAGCTGTTTTTT
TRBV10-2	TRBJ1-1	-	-	CASSEEVQLSGAEAFF	TGCGCCAGCAGTGAAGAGGTCCAATTGTCGGGCGCTGAAGCTTTCTTT
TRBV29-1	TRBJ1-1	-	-	CSTRGNDGAFF	TGCAGCACGCGGGGGAACGATGGGGCTTTCTTT
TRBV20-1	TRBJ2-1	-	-	CSARENEQFF	TGCAGTGCTAGAGAGAATGAGCAGTTCTTC